A single sample is the source of the 18 T cell receptor beta chains below, sequenced in a study of blood T cells in healthy people across ages. The use of a sample-barcoded 5' primer and a J-beta primer mix characterized a second PCR of about 7 to 12 cycles. TCRdb analysed the 5' RACE reads with MiXCR anew, one entry per CDR3 protein. Seen here are fewer than 700,000 distinct CDR3 sequences, 35% to 50% observed once, and the top ten hold approximately 31%. Sequencing used blood. These receptors came from a man older than 75 in good health.

The chain combines TRBV7-2 with TRBJ2-4, with D possibly being TRBD1 (6 bases). The DNA end favors TRBJ2-7, so the J call may be wrong. This CDR3 has 14 residues. Per germline, CDR1 SGHTA and CDR2 FQGNSA. DNA for the CDR3: TGTGCCAGCAGCTTAGGCGACAGGTCCTACGAGCAGTACTTC. It translates to CASSLGDRSYEQYF.

V and J are TRBV20-1 and TRBJ1-2; D is perhaps TRBD1 (6 bases). This CDR3 comprises 13 residues. V was trimmed by 6 bases and J by 5 bases, leaving 16 bases between them. Germline V lookup: CDR1 DFQATT, CDR2 SNEGSKA (reference sequence). For the CDR3, the DNA is TGCAGTGCCGTACGGGGGGCTAGTTATGGCTACACCTTC. This translates into CSAVRGASYGYTF.

The rearrangement joins TRBV10-3 to TRBJ2-5; D is unclear. There are 11 residues in the CDR3. The germline V and J ends were trimmed by 0 bases and 11 bases, with 7 bases remaining between them. Germline V gene sequence: CDR1 ENHRY, CDR2 SYGVKD. CDR3 loop: CAISESGEQYF. The CDR3 bases are TGTGCCATCAGTGAGTCCGGTGAGCAGTACTTC.

The V gene is TRBV5-1, the J gene TRBJ1-5; D uncertain. The germline V gene has CDR1 SGHRS and CDR2 YFSETQ. V was pared by 0 bases and J by 5 bases, with 9 bases between. CDR3 length: 14 residues. The CDR3 region is CASSLEGRDQPQHF. As DNA, the CDR3 is TGCGCCAGCAGCTTGGAAGGGAGGGATCAGCCCCAGCATTTT.

The chain combines TRBV6-5 with TRBJ2-1; no definite D call. Germline values: CDR1 MNHEY, CDR2 SVGAGI. V was trimmed by 5 bases and J by 7 bases, leaving 18 bases between them. This CDR3 is 15 amino acids long. The CDR3 bases are TGTGCCAGCAGTAGAACTCGGGCACCCAAGAATGAGCAGTTCTTC. Amino acids: CASSRTRAPKNEQFF.

This clonotype was detected ten times or more. J is TRBJ2-1 and V is TRBV12-3 or TRBV12-4, with D perhaps matching TRBD1 (5 bases). V was trimmed by 5 bases and J by 0 bases, leaving 11 bases between them. The CDR3 is 15 residues long. This CDR3 is CASSLRVSSYNEQFF. The CDR3, as DNA: TGTGCCAGCAGTCTCAGGGTCAGCTCCTACAATGAGCAGTTCTTC.

This clonotype has just a few counts. The V call is TRBV7-8, the J call TRBJ1-2; TRBD1 is a possible D gene (5 bases). The CDR3 is 18 amino acids. Germline assignment: CDR1 SGHVS and CDR2 FQNEAQ. V gave up 4 bases and J gave up 2 bases, with 23 bases separating them. The CDR3 DNA reads TGTGCCAGCAGCTCCGGTCGGCAGGGAAGAAACTCCAACTATGGCTACACCTTC. Translation: CASSSGRQGRNSNYGYTF.

The gene calls are TRBV25-1 and TRBJ1-2; a possible D gene is TRBD1 (5 bases). The V and J ends lost 5 bases and 3 bases respectively, with 16 bases between them. This CDR3 is built from 15 residues. CDR1 and CDR2 from the germline V gene are MGHDK and SYGVNS. CDR3 amino acids: CASSFSGKGDYGYTF. The CDR3, as DNA: TGTGCCAGCAGTTTTTCGGGGAAAGGGGACTATGGCTACACCTTC.

The chain combines TRBV6-5 with TRBJ2-7; D gene uncertain. The V gene lost 6 bases and the J gene lost 2 bases, with 11 bases spanning the gap. The CDR3 is 13 residues long. Germline V gene data show CDR1 as MNHEY and CDR2 as SVGAGI. CDR3 nucleotides: TGTGCCAGCAGAAAGACGGTGGCCTACGAGCAGTACTTC. This sequence encodes CASRKTVAYEQYF.

In this sample, this clonotype turned up a few times. The V and J genes are TRBV28 and TRBJ2-1; 7 bases fit TRBD2. From germline, CDR1 is MDHEN and CDR2 SYDVKM. The CDR3 runs to 16 residues. Germline trimming cut 6 bases from V and 0 bases from J; bases unmatched to any gene: 8. CDR3 region: CASRTKRGSSYNEQFF. Here the CDR3 DNA reads TGTGCCAGCAGGACAAAGCGGGGCAGCTCCTACAATGAGCAGTTCTTC. Full variable domain (missing parts from reference TRBV28 and TRBJ2-1): DVKVTQSSRYLVKRTGEKVFLECVQDMDHENMFWYRQDPGLGLRLIYFSYDVKMKEKGDIPEGYSVSREKKERFSLILESASTNQTSMYLCASRTKRGSSYNEQFFGPGTRLTVL.

This clonotype has just one count. The chain couples TRBV6-1 to TRBJ2-3, with 11 positions matching TRBD2. CDR1 is MNHNS and CDR2 is SASEGT in the germline V gene. CDR3 length: 19 amino acids. Trimming at V came to 5 bases and at J to 3 bases, leaving 16 bases not matched to a gene. In DNA form, the CDR3 reads TGTGCCAGCAGTCGACGATGGGCTAGCGGGAGGCATCCGACAGATACGCAGTATTTT. This encodes CASSRRWASGRHPTDTQYF.

This clonotype was found a few times. The V call is TRBV3-1, the J call TRBJ2-7, with D possibly called TRBD1 or TRBD2 (5 bases each). V gave up 0 bases and J gave up 4 bases, with 13 bases separating them. CDR1 and CDR2 (germline): LGHDT, YNNKEL (reference sequence). This CDR3 comprises 15 residues. The CDR3 spells CASSQETRGRYEQYF. In nucleotides, the CDR3 is TGTGCCAGCAGCCAAGAAACTAGGGGCCGTTACGAGCAGTACTTC.

V usage is TRBV7-9 and J usage is TRBJ2-1; D possibly matches TRBD1 or TRBD2 (6 bases each). Germline V gene data show CDR1 as SEHNR and CDR2 as FQNEAQ (reference sequence). Deletions cut 5 bases from V and 6 bases from J, with 17 bases between. CDR3 length equals 15 residues. Written as DNA, the CDR3 is TGTGCCAGCAGCCTAGAAGTAGGGGGGTGCAATGAGCAGTTCTTC. Amino acid sequence: CASSLEVGGCNEQFF.

The chain combines TRBV7-3 with TRBJ2-4, with 14 nucleotides matching TRBD2. The length of the CDR3 is 15 residues. Trimming at V came to 5 bases and at J to 6 bases, leaving 3 bases not matched to a gene. CDR1 and CDR2 (germline): SGHTA, FQGTGA. Here the CDR3 reads CASSTTSGRGNIQYF. CDR3 DNA: TGTGCCAGCAGCACGACTAGCGGGAGGGGAAACATTCAGTACTTC.

In this sample, this clonotype turned up many times. The chain links TRBV10-3 to TRBJ1-2; D remains ambiguous. Germline V gives CDR1 ENHRY, CDR2 SYGVKD. Deletions cut 11 bases from V and 2 bases from J, with 12 bases between. CDR3 length: 12 residues. CDR3 sequence (DNA): TGTGCCGCGGGTCAACAGAACTATGGCTACACCTTC. Its translation: CAAGQQNYGYTF.

The genes are TRBV7-2 and TRBJ2-1, with D possibly being TRBD2 (7 bases). The germline gives CDR1 SGHTA, CDR2 FQGNSA. This CDR3 spans 16 amino acids. V was pared by 1 base and J by 2 bases, with 12 bases between. The CDR3 DNA sequence: TGTGCCAGCAGCTTAGTAGGGAGGGGGACCTACAATGAGCAGTTCTTC. Protein product: CASSLVGRGTYNEQFF.

The J gene is TRBJ2-6, the V gene TRBV4-3; D is uncertain. The CDR3 is 17 residues long. Germline lookup yields CDR1 LGHNA and CDR2 YSLEER. The V end was cut by 0 bases, the J end by 1 base, with 10 bases between. The CDR3 loop reads CASSQDILGSGANVLTF. CDR3 coding DNA: TGCGCCAGCAGCCAAGATATTCTTGGGTCTGGGGCCAACGTCCTGACTTTC.

This clonotype was seen more than once but under ten times. The chain combines TRBV4-3 with TRBJ2-7; TRBD2 matches 8 bases. CDR3 length: 16 amino acids. The germline V gene has CDR1 LGHNA and CDR2 YSLEER. The trim removed 0 bases at V and 4 bases at J, leaving 8 bases unmatched. CDR3 residues: CASSQEGYGLAYEQYF. CDR3 coding DNA: TGCGCCAGCAGCCAAGAAGGCTACGGACTAGCATACGAGCAGTACTTC.